This TCR beta chain is from a study of shared clonotypes between healthy human individuals. Study-level findings and limits: Larger estimated richness was generally seen in naive subsets than in memory subsets. Clonotypes shared by all four donors outscored non-shared clonotypes in generation probability.

TCRdb keeps only in-frame clones here, not all; method: immunoSEQ multiplex PCR. The data show 1.5 million to 2.5 million clones, approximately 94% seen once. This CDR3 spans 16 amino acids. Germline V CDR1 and CDR2: SGHDT, YYEEEE. V was pared by 1 base and J by 3 bases, with 14 bases between. About this clone itself: Its antigen is undetermined.

The naive CD8 subset, CD45RO-negative cells positively selected for CCR7, excluded terminally differentiated effector memory CD45RA+ cells. The V and J genes are TRBV5-6 and TRBJ2-1, with D possibly being TRBD2 (6 bases). The sequenced material came from naive CD8+ T cells sorted from blood. The TCR comes from a man aged 18 to 29 in good health. The CDR3 DNA reads as TGTGCCAGCAGCTTGTGGGGGGAAGGTATCTACAATGAGCAGTTCTTC. It yields the protein CASSLWGEGIYNEQFF.